This T cell receptor beta chain emerged from a study of T cells in Graves' hyperthyroidism and ophthalmopathy. This clonotype showed up many times. Amplification targeted TCR beta CDR3 regions from RNA transcripts. Researchers ran a first-round RT-PCR on the TCR CDR3 using the HTBI primer set. TCRdb passed the multiplex PCR reads through MiXCR, listing each CDR3 protein once. The sample includes about 400,000 distinct CDR3 sequences, approximately 15% of them seen just once. Deletions cut 3 bases from V and 3 bases from J, with 10 bases between. The CDR3 consists of 14 residues. From germline, CDR1 is KGHSH and CDR2 LQKENI.

The sequenced sample was blood. The J gene is TRBJ2-3, the V gene TRBV18; D might be TRBD1 (5 bases). The clonotype was recovered from a woman in her 30s with Graves' hyperthyroidism. DNA of the CDR3: TGTGCCAGCTCACCGGGGCGCGAGACAGATACGCAGTATTTT. As protein: CASSPGRETDTQYF.